These T cell receptor beta chains were read from a single sample in a study of blood T cell repertoires in COVID-19. Repertoires were generated with immunoSEQ multiplex PCR, while TCRdb's copy carries only in-frame clones and drops some. The sample holds about 190,000 clones, approximately 88% seen once. Sequencing used PBMCs or T cells enriched from blood (not recorded which). The receptor source for this set is a woman in her 30s who had recovered from COVID-19. Each CDR3 is given with its conserved first and last residue. A D gene is named only where the DNA matches it firmly. Clone size is given for some rows only: seen once, a few or many times, or a class if the clone is expanded.

DNA	CDR3	D	V	J	size
TGTGCCAGCAGCTTCCGGGGTTTCGGGACTGAAGCTTTCTTT	CASSFRGFGTEAFF	NA	TRBV7-3	TRBJ1-1	NA
TGTGCCAGCAGGGTCGTGGGGCGGGGTTGCTCCTACAATGAGCAGTTCTTC	CASRVVGRGCSYNEQFF	NA	TRBV28	TRBJ2-1	NA
TGTGCCACCAGTGATACCCGGGGGACCCCTGGCGTCTATTTT	CATSDTRGTPGVYF	NA	TRBV24-1	TRBJ2-3	NA
TGTGCCAGCAGGGAAGGGGGCTGGAGCAATCAGCCCCAGCATTTT	CASREGGWSNQPQHF	TRBD1	TRBV28	TRBJ1-5	NA
TGTGCCAGCAACAGGGTTTATGGCAATCAGCCCCAGCATTTT	CASNRVYGNQPQHF	NA	TRBV28	TRBJ1-5	NA
TGTGCCAGCACTTCGGGGGGACTCGTAAATGAGCAGTTCTTC	CASTSGGLVNEQFF	TRBD2	TRBV28	TRBJ2-1	NA
TGTGCTAGTGGGAGGAACAATGAGCAGTTCTTC	CASGRNNEQFF	NA	TRBV12-5	TRBJ2-1	NA
TGTGCCAGCAGCTTGGGTCTAGCGGGAGGGCCGAGGGATGATACGCAGTATTTT	CASSLGLAGGPRDDTQYF	TRBD2	TRBV7-9	TRBJ2-3	NA
TGTGCCAGCAGTTTCTCCTCCTACGAGCAGTACTTC	CASSFSSYEQYF	NA	TRBV28	TRBJ2-7	NA
TGTGCCAGCAGCCCCATGACGGGGGTGGTAAGCAATCAGCCCCAGCATTTT	CASSPMTGVVSNQPQHF	NA	TRBV27	TRBJ1-5	NA
TGTGCCAGCAGTCCGCGGGACAGGGGGCCTGGCTACACCTTC	CASSPRDRGPGYTF	TRBD1	TRBV27	TRBJ1-2	NA
TGTGCCAGCGACTCAGACAGGCCGCTCGGGCCCCAGCATTTT	CASDSDRPLGPQHF	NA	TRBV7-2	TRBJ1-5	NA
TGTGCCAGCAGCTTAAACAGGGAGTCCTATAATTCACCCCTCCACTTT	CASSLNRESYNSPLHF	NA	TRBV7-2	TRBJ1-6	once
TGTGCCAGCAGTTTAAGGCTAGCTCAAGAGACCCAGTACTTC	CASSLRLAQETQYF	NA	TRBV28	TRBJ2-5	once
TGTGCCAGCAGCCAAGATCCCCAGGGCTATAATTCACCCCTCCACTTT	CASSQDPQGYNSPLHF	NA	TRBV3-1/TRBV3-2	TRBJ1-6	NA
TGTGCCAGCAGCCCTCAGTCCCGGGACAGGGGCACAGATACGCAGTATTTT	CASSPQSRDRGTDTQYF	TRBD1	TRBV7-9	TRBJ2-3	NA
TGTGCCTGGACAAATTGGCTAGCGGGAACCTACGAGCAGTACTTC	CAWTNWLAGTYEQYF	TRBD2	TRBV30	TRBJ2-7	few
TGTGCCAGCAGTGAGGGGACAGGGCGGACTGAAGCTTTCTTT	CASSEGTGRTEAFF	TRBD1	TRBV6-1	TRBJ1-1	NA
TGTGCCAGCAGCTTAGGGACAGGGATTAATTCACCCCTCCACTTT	CASSLGTGINSPLHF	TRBD1	TRBV7-3	TRBJ1-6	NA
TGTGCCAGCAGTGAAGACAGGGTAGCAGGAAACACCATATATTTT	CASSEDRVAGNTIYF	NA	TRBV6-1	TRBJ1-3	NA
TGCGCCAGCAGCCGGGGGACTAGTAGCCCCGAGTGGGATACGCAGTATTTT	CASSRGTSSPEWDTQYF	TRBD2	TRBV5-1	TRBJ2-3	NA
TGTGCCAGCAGCCAAGGCCTTGGGGGCGCAGACACTGAAGCTTTCTTT	CASSQGLGGADTEAFF	NA	TRBV14	TRBJ1-1	NA
TGTGCCAGTAGTAGGGGCCCCCATGGCGACACAGATACGCAGTATTTT	CASSRGPHGDTDTQYF	NA	TRBV19	TRBJ2-3	NA
TGTGCCATCAGCCAAGTCAGACAGGGGTCTAACTATGGCTACACCTTC	CAISQVRQGSNYGYTF	TRBD1	TRBV10-3	TRBJ1-2	NA
TGTGCCAGCAGCCCAAAGGGATGGGGGCATGGCTACACCTTC	CASSPKGWGHGYTF	NA	TRBV14	TRBJ1-2	many
TGTGCCAGCAGCATCCTCGGGTCGGAGACCCAGTACTTC	CASSILGSETQYF	NA	TRBV7-9	TRBJ2-5	NA
TGTGCCAGCCGTGCAATACAGACAGGGGGAGGAACTGAAGCTTTCTTT	CASRAIQTGGGTEAFF	NA	TRBV21-1	TRBJ1-1	few
TGTGCCAGCGGTCCGGGGGTGGGGGAGCAGTTCTTC	CASGPGVGEQFF	NA	TRBV19	TRBJ2-1	NA
TGTGCCCCCAGCCCGAGGGGGCGGACCACAGATACGCAGTATTTT	CAPSPRGRTTDTQYF	TRBD1	TRBV7-9	TRBJ2-3	NA
TGTGCCAGCAGTGAATATTTTGGCAATTCACCCCTCCACTTT	CASSEYFGNSPLHF	NA	TRBV25-1	TRBJ1-6	NA
TGTGCCAGCAGTTTAGGGAGAGCTAACTATGGCTACACCTTC	CASSLGRANYGYTF	NA	TRBV28	TRBJ1-2	NA
TGCGCCAGCGCTCCGGGGGGATCCCTAAACACTGAAGCTTTCTTT	CASAPGGSLNTEAFF	NA	TRBV5-1	TRBJ1-1	NA
TGTGCCAGCAGCAAGACAGGGGTGGCGCCCCAGCATTTT	CASSKTGVAPQHF	TRBD1	TRBV28	TRBJ1-5	NA
TGCGCCAGCAGCTTGGTGGGCACCTCTAGCGGGCAGTCACCCCTCCACTTT	CASSLVGTSSGQSPLHF	NA	TRBV5-1	TRBJ1-6	NA
TGCGCCAGCAGCTTGGGCGTAGGAGGGGGCGGCACAGATACGCAGTATTTT	CASSLGVGGGGTDTQYF	NA	TRBV5-1	TRBJ2-3	NA
TGTGCCAGCAGCTCAAAGAAACCCGGGACAGTGAACACTGAAGCTTTCTTT	CASSSKKPGTVNTEAFF	TRBD1	TRBV11-2	TRBJ1-1	NA
TGTGCCAGTAGTGAGACTTTGAGCTCCTATAATTCACCCCTCCACTTT	CASSETLSSYNSPLHF	NA	TRBV19	TRBJ1-6	NA
TGTGCCAGCAGTGAAGTGTCTAGCTTTGAGACCCAGTACTTC	CASSEVSSFETQYF	NA	TRBV2	TRBJ2-5	NA
TGTGCCAGCAGCACTGGCGGGGGGGACACCGGGGAGCTGTTTTTT	CASSTGGGDTGELFF	NA	TRBV21-1	TRBJ2-2	NA
TGTGCCAGCAATCTAGACTCAGCCGGGGGGAATGAGCAGTTCTTC	CASNLDSAGGNEQFF	TRBD2	TRBV9	TRBJ2-1	NA
TGTGCCAGCACCGGGACAAGGAACACTGAAGCTTTCTTT	CASTGTRNTEAFF	NA	TRBV7-8	TRBJ1-1	NA
TGCGCCAGCAGTCAAACAGAAACTGCTCCCCAGCATTTT	CASSQTETAPQHF	NA	TRBV4-1	TRBJ1-5	NA
TGCGCCAGCAGCCAATCCAGGGGTCCGGACACTGAAGCTTTCTTT	CASSQSRGPDTEAFF	NA	TRBV4-1	TRBJ1-1	NA
TGTGCCAGCAGCAGGGACAGTGCTAATTCACCCCTCCACTTT	CASSRDSANSPLHF	TRBD1	TRBV11-1	TRBJ1-6	NA
TGTGCCATCAGCCCCTCAAGGGACAGGGAAACCTACGAGCAGTACTTC	CAISPSRDRETYEQYF	TRBD1	TRBV10-3	TRBJ2-7	NA
TGCGCCAGCAGCTTGATAGCGGGGGGCGCCAGCGATACGCAGTATTTT	CASSLIAGGASDTQYF	TRBD2	TRBV5-1	TRBJ2-3	NA
TGTGCCAGCAGTCGAGGGACAAACACCGGGGAGCTGTTTTTT	CASSRGTNTGELFF	NA	TRBV27	TRBJ2-2	NA
TGTGCCAGCAGCCTAACAGGGAACTATGGCTACACCTTC	CASSLTGNYGYTF	NA	TRBV28	TRBJ1-2	NA
TGTGCCAGCAGTTTATTCGTGCTTGGGGGGACAGTCAACACTGAAGCTTTCTTT	CASSLFVLGGTVNTEAFF	TRBD1	TRBV28	TRBJ1-1	NA
TGTGCCAGCAGTGGACAGGGGCGAGAAAAACTGTTTTTT	CASSGQGREKLFF	TRBD1	TRBV3-1/TRBV3-2	TRBJ1-4	NA
TGCGCCAGCACCATGCTACCTGGGGCGGCTAACTATGGCTACACCTTC	CASTMLPGAANYGYTF	NA	TRBV4-1	TRBJ1-2	few
TGCGCCAGCAGTGATCAACTCAGGGAGCAGTACTTC	CASSDQLREQYF	NA	TRBV10-2	TRBJ2-7	NA
TGTGCCAGCAGCTTGGTGACAGATGGCTACACCTTC	CASSLVTDGYTF	NA	TRBV5-4	TRBJ1-2	NA